The TCR beta chain under discussion was sequenced for a study of OX40 agonist ivuxolimab in advanced cancers. This clone came up once. An end of the junction differs from the germline gene, which may be a read error. Other DNA sequences in the same sample also yield this CDR3. Here immunoSEQ multiplex PCR was the method, and the copy in TCRdb shows in-frame clones only, minus some. This table has roughly 58,000 clones, over 80% appearing once. Germline V gene lookup returns CDR1 KGHSH and CDR2 LQKENI. The length of the CDR3 is 13 residues. This sequence was found in an adult with an advanced solid tumor such as melanoma, head and neck, liver or kidney cancer. Material: CD4+ or CD8+ T cells sorted from blood, obtained in a trial of the OX40 agonist ivuxolimab. This sequence joins TRBV18 and TRBJ1-5; unclear D gene. The CDR3 DNA sequence: TGTGCTAGCTCACCAGTGGGTGGTCAGCCCCAGCATTTT. Amino acid sequence: CASSPVGGQPQHF.